This TCR beta chain was observed in a study of blood T cell repertoires in COVID-19. This clone has just one count. Measured with immunoSEQ multiplex PCR; TCRdb has only the in-frame clones, and not every one. The sample records approximately 480,000 clones, about 88% being singletons. The ends were cut back, 0 bases at V and 0 bases at J, with 14 bases in the middle. The CDR3 extends over 17 amino acids. Germline CDR1 and CDR2: SGHRS and YFSETQ. Sample: peripheral blood. This chain uses TRBV5-1 with TRBJ2-3; the D gene is possibly TRBD2 (6 bases). The sequence was obtained from a man younger than 35 with COVID-19, enrolled during active disease. CDR3 nucleotides: TGCGCCAGCAGCTTGGAATCGGGACTTACTAGCACAGATACGCAGTATTTT. Translation: CASSLESGLTSTDTQYF.